This T cell receptor (beta chain) was retrieved from a study of control samples from healthy donors and cancer patients. The assay was immunoSEQ multiplex PCR, and TCRdb's table has in-frame clones only and misses some. Of 90,000 to 150,000 clones in the sample, approximately 89% are singletons; the top ten hold 7.8%. This CDR3 is built from 15 residues. The V and J ends lost 0 bases and 4 bases respectively, with 11 bases between them. Germline V gene sequence: CDR1 SGHNT, CDR2 YYREEE (reference sequence). The source is a young woman in good health. The gene calls are TRBV5-4 and TRBJ2-4; D tentatively fits TRBD1 or TRBD2 (5 bases each). The specimen sequenced was blood. The CDR3 protein is CASSLGRDVKNIQYF. DNA of the CDR3: TGTGCCAGCAGCTTGGGCAGGGACGTTAAAAACATTCAGTACTTC.